Listed below are T cell receptor beta chains from one sample, sequenced in a study of shared clonotypes between healthy human individuals. The table came from immunoSEQ multiplex PCR; TCRdb's copy has only in-frame clones and leaves some out. The table lists over a million clones, more than 95% of them singletons, with over 1% in the top ten. The sequenced sample was naive CD4+ T cells sorted from blood. The receptors here all came from a man between 25 and 39 years old in good health. Both conserved end residues are part of each CDR3. Fields, in order: V gene, J gene, D gene, CDR3 DNA, CDR3 protein. D genes are given only for firm matches.

V gene: TRBV9; J gene: TRBJ1-4; D gene: -; CDR3 DNA: TGTGCCAGCAGCAGGTATCCATCAACTAATGAAAAACTGTTTTTT; CDR3 protein: CASSRYPSTNEKLFF
V gene: TRBV6-6; J gene: TRBJ1-4; D gene: -; CDR3 DNA: TGTGCCAGCAGCCAAATGGGGTGGGAAAAACTGTTTTTT; CDR3 protein: CASSQMGWEKLFF
V gene: TRBV7-2; J gene: TRBJ1-5; D gene: -; CDR3 DNA: TGTGCCAGCAGCTTAGTCGGCAGGGGCGGGAGCAATCAGCCCCAGCATTTT; CDR3 protein: CASSLVGRGGSNQPQHF
V gene: TRBV5-1; J gene: TRBJ2-1; D gene: -; CDR3 DNA: TGCGCCAGCACGGGACTTGCGAGCTCCTACAATGAGCAGTTCTTC; CDR3 protein: CASTGLASSYNEQFF
V gene: TRBV10-1; J gene: TRBJ2-1; D gene: TRBD2; CDR3 DNA: TGCGCCAGCAGTGGCACGGGACTAGCGGGAGTTAATGAGCAGTTCTTC; CDR3 protein: CASSGTGLAGVNEQFF
V gene: TRBV11-2; J gene: TRBJ2-3; D gene: TRBD2; CDR3 DNA: TGTGCCAGCAGCTTAGTGCTAGCGGGAGGAGGAGACGCAGATACGCAGTATTTT; CDR3 protein: CASSLVLAGGGDADTQYF
V gene: TRBV28; J gene: TRBJ1-1; D gene: -; CDR3 DNA: TGTGCCAGCAGAAGAGGGTTGGGTGAAGCTTTCTTT; CDR3 protein: CASRRGLGEAFF
V gene: TRBV6-1; J gene: TRBJ2-7; D gene: TRBD1; CDR3 DNA: TGTGCCAGCAGTGATACCCGAGACAGGGAATCCTACGAGCAGTACTTC; CDR3 protein: CASSDTRDRESYEQYF
V gene: TRBV28; J gene: TRBJ2-1; D gene: -; CDR3 DNA: TGTGCCAGCACTATCGGGTATTACTACAATGAGCAGTTCTTC; CDR3 protein: CASTIGYYYNEQFF
V gene: TRBV19; J gene: TRBJ1-1; D gene: -; CDR3 DNA: TGTGCCAGTAGTATAGGAGGGAGCTCAGCCATGAACACTGAAGCTTTCTTT; CDR3 protein: CASSIGGSSAMNTEAFF
V gene: TRBV6-6; J gene: TRBJ1-5; D gene: TRBD1; CDR3 DNA: TGTGCCAGCAGTTACCCCGGGACAGCGAACAATCAGCCCCAGCATTTT; CDR3 protein: CASSYPGTANNQPQHF
V gene: TRBV28; J gene: TRBJ1-2; D gene: TRBD1; CDR3 DNA: TGTGCCATTGCGCCGGGACAGCACTATGGCTACACCTTC; CDR3 protein: CAIAPGQHYGYTF
V gene: TRBV10-3; J gene: TRBJ1-4; D gene: -; CDR3 DNA: TGTGCCATCAGTGAGGTGCAGGGGACTAATGAAAAACTGTTTTTT; CDR3 protein: CAISEVQGTNEKLFF
V gene: TRBV5-1; J gene: TRBJ2-5; D gene: TRBD1; CDR3 DNA: TGCGCCAGCAGCCGTGGGACAGCCCAAGAGACCCAGTACTTC; CDR3 protein: CASSRGTAQETQYF
V gene: TRBV19; J gene: TRBJ2-2; D gene: -; CDR3 DNA: TGTGCCAGTATTCAGGGGCCACACACCGGGGAGCTGTTTTTT; CDR3 protein: CASIQGPHTGELFF
V gene: TRBV7-9; J gene: TRBJ2-1; D gene: -; CDR3 DNA: TGTGCCAGCAGCTTGGCGGTCCCGCCCAATGAGCAGTTCTTC; CDR3 protein: CASSLAVPPNEQFF
V gene: TRBV10-3; J gene: TRBJ2-5; D gene: TRBD2; CDR3 DNA: TGTGCCATCAGTGAGGGGGGAGGGCCAGAGACCCAGTACTTC; CDR3 protein: CAISEGGGPETQYF